This TCR beta chain emerged from a study of siplizumab effects on memory and regulatory T cells. This CDR3 region has 14 residues. Germline V CDR1 and CDR2: LGHNA, YSLEER. The ends were cut back, 1 base at V and 0 bases at J, with 7 bases in the middle. The data were produced by immunoSEQ multiplex PCR, yet TCRdb's version contains in-frame clones alone and is incomplete. The sample has about 56,000 clones; 95% to 98% are singletons. The chain recombines TRBV4-3 with TRBJ2-7; D is ambiguous. This clonotype was obtained from a human donor in good health. Input material: naive CD8+ T cells sorted from blood. The CDR3 loop is CASSQALSSYEQYF. The CDR3 DNA sequence: TGCGCCAGCAGCCAAGCCCTAAGCTCCTACGAGCAGTACTTC.